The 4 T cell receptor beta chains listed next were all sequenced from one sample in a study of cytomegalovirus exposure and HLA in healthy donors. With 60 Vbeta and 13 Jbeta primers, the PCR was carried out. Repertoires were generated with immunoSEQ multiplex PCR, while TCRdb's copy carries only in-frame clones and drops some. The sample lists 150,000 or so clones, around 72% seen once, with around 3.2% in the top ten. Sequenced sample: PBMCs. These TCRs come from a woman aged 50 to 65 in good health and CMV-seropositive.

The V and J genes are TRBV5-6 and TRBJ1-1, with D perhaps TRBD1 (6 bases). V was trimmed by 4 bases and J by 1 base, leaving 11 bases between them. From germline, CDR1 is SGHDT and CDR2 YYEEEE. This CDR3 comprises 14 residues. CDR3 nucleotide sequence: TGTGCCAGCAGCCGTCTCAGGGGGAACACTGAAGCTTTCTTT. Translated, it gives CASSRLRGNTEAFF.

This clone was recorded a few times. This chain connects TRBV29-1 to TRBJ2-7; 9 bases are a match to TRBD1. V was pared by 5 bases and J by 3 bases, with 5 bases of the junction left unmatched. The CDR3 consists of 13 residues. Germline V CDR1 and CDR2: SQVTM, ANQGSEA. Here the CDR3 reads CSVTQGANYEQYF. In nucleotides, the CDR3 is TGCAGCGTTACACAGGGGGCGAACTACGAGCAGTACTTC.

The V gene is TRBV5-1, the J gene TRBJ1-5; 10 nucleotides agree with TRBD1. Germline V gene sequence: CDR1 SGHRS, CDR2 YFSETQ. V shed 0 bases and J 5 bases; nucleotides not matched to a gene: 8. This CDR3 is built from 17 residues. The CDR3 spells CASSLGAPTGGYQPQHF. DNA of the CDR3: TGCGCCAGCAGCTTGGGGGCGCCGACAGGGGGCTATCAGCCCCAGCATTTT.

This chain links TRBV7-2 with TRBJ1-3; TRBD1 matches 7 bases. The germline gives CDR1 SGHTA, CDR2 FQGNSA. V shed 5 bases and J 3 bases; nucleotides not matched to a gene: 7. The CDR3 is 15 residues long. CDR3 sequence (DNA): TGTGCCAGCAGCCCTGGACAGGTAGTTGGAAACACCATATATTTT. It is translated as CASSPGQVVGNTIYF.